These 9 T cell receptor beta chains originate from one sample sequenced in a study of CD8 T cells in Susac syndrome. When the RNA was reverse transcribed, random hexamers were used with an input of about 0.5 to 1 ug. TCRdb recomputed calls from the immunoSEQ multiplex PCR reads with MiXCR, one row per CDR3 protein. This sample has roughly 52,000 distinct CDR3 sequences, with 95% found just once. Sequencing input: CD8+ T cells from PBMCs. The receptors shown here come from a human donor with Susac syndrome.

The chain recombines TRBV7-6 with TRBJ2-7, with TRBD2 as a possible D gene (6 bases). Looked up from germline, CDR1 is SGHVS and CDR2 is FNYEAQ. The length of the CDR3 is 13 residues. Trimming took 3 bases from V and 6 from J, leaving 12 bases between them. The CDR3 nucleotides are TGTGCCAGCAGCTTGACGGGGGATGGCGAGCAGTACTTC. Translating gives CASSLTGDGEQYF.

This clonotype is a singleton in its sample. The chain couples TRBV28 to TRBJ1-2; 9 bases align to TRBD1. Looked up from germline, CDR1 is MDHEN and CDR2 is SYDVKM. The CDR3 is 14 residues long. The V gene end was trimmed by 3 bases and the J gene end by 3 bases; junction bases not matched to a gene: 2. The CDR3 here is CASSFDRGYYGYTF. The CDR3 DNA reads as TGTGCCAGCAGTTTCGACAGGGGGTACTATGGCTACACCTTC.

This chain connects TRBV20-1 to TRBJ2-3; possibly TRBD1 for D (7 bases). The CDR3 spans 15 residues. Trimming removed 0 bases at V and 5 bases at J, with 15 bases between. The germline CDR1 and CDR2 sequences are DFQATT and SNEGSKA (reference sequence). CDR3 sequence: CSARERRGRVDTQYF. The DNA of the CDR3 is TGCAGTGCTAGAGAGAGGAGGGGGCGCGTAGATACGCAGTATTTT.

V gene TRBV7-8 combines with J gene TRBJ2-5; 13 nucleotides agree with TRBD2. This CDR3 contains 16 residues. Germline V gives CDR1 SGHVS, CDR2 FQNEAQ. V shed 2 bases, J shed 5 bases, and the junction held 5 bases outside the gene matches. DNA for the CDR3: TGTGCCAGCAGCTTAAGGACTAGCGGGGGATGGGAGACCCAGTACTTC. Translation: CASSLRTSGGWETQYF.

This chain connects TRBV12-3 or TRBV12-4 to TRBJ2-7; no reliable D call. Trimming stripped 2 bases from V and 0 bases from J, with 11 bases between. This CDR3 has 15 amino acids. DNA for the CDR3: TGTGCCAGCAGTTTAAGCCTTGACACCTCCTACGAGCAGTACTTC. It codes for CASSLSLDTSYEQYF.

J is TRBJ1-6 and V is TRBV3-1; TRBD1 is a possible D gene (5 bases). Germline CDR1 reads LGHDT; CDR2 reads YNNKEL (reference sequence). V was shortened by 1 base and J by 10 bases, with 11 bases between the two germline ends. The CDR3 is made up of 14 amino acids. CDR3 protein: CASSQATRESPLHF. CDR3 in DNA: TGTGCCAGCAGCCAAGCGACCAGGGAGTCACCCCTCCACTTT.

The CDR3: CASSQVGGNEQFF. The CDR3 DNA sequence: TGTGCCAGCAGCCAAGTGGGAGGGAATGAGCAGTTCTTC. J is TRBJ2-1 and V is TRBV14, with 7 bases that match TRBD2. The CDR3 contains 13 residues. The germline CDR1 and CDR2 sequences are SGHDN and FVKESK. The ends lost 1 base at V and 7 bases at J; junction bases unmatched: 1.

V usage is TRBV7-9 and J usage is TRBJ1-4; D is uncertain. The V and J ends lost 6 bases and 7 bases respectively, with 15 bases between them. Germline values: CDR1 SEHNR, CDR2 FQNEAQ (reference sequence). CDR3 length: 14 amino acids. CDR3 sequence reads: CASSPDDSSEKLFF. The CDR3 region has the DNA TGTGCCAGCAGTCCCGATGACTCGAGTGAAAAACTGTTTTTT.

V gene TRBV20-1 combines with J gene TRBJ2-3; D unresolved. The CDR3 extends over 10 amino acids. Germline CDR1 is DFQATT and CDR2 is SNEGSKA (reference sequence). Trimming took off 5 bases at V and 13 bases at J, with 13 bases between the two ends. DNA for the CDR3: TGCAGTGCTTCCAACTCAATAAAGTATTTT. Its protein product is CSASNSIKYF.